These T cell receptor beta chains were read from a single sample in a study of T cell clonotyping in hematopoietic cell transplantation. Profiling relied on immunoSEQ multiplex PCR, and the TCRdb table lists in-frame clones only, not all of them. The top ten clones hold 12% of a sample with around 16,000 clones, about 61% of them seen once. The specimen was PBMCs, collected 30 days after allogeneic stem cell transplant. Every receptor here comes from a male patient in his 50s who had an allogeneic stem cell transplant from an unrelated donor, so T cells may come from the graft donor. Some clones in this sample may be carry-over from other donors' samples. Each CDR3 is given with its conserved first and last residue. Fields, in order: CDR3 protein, CDR3 DNA, J gene, D gene, V gene, clone size. The D gene is left open where the match is weak. Some rows mark clone size as missing; the rest say once, few, many or name a class of expanded clone.

CDR3: CAWSVGYGYTF; DNA: TGTGCCTGGAGTGTAGGGTATGGCTACACCTTC; J: TRBJ1-2; D: .; V: TRBV30; size: .
CDR3: CASSVAWTETGELFF; DNA: TGTGCCAGCAGCGTAGCTTGGACAGAGACCGGGGAGCTGTTTTTT; J: TRBJ2-2; D: .; V: TRBV9; size: .
CDR3: CAWKTGVYGYTF; DNA: TGTGCCTGGAAGACAGGGGTTTATGGCTACACCTTC; J: TRBJ1-2; D: TRBD1; V: TRBV30; size: .
CDR3: CASSLAGLPSYEQYF; DNA: TGTGCCAGCAGCTTAGCAGGGTTGCCCTCCTACGAGCAGTACTTC; J: TRBJ2-7; D: .; V: TRBV5-6; size: .
CDR3: CTSSPGPVGDTQYF; DNA: TGCACCAGCAGCCCCGGACCAGTAGGCGATACGCAGTATTTT; J: TRBJ2-3; D: .; V: TRBV1; size: .
CDR3: CASSQVETSGSSDTQYF; DNA: TGCGCCAGCAGCCAAGTCGAAACTAGCGGGAGTTCAGATACGCAGTATTTT; J: TRBJ2-3; D: TRBD2; V: TRBV4-1; size: .
CDR3: CASSRDRGYYGYTF; DNA: TGCGCCAGCAGCCGGGACAGGGGTTACTATGGCTACACCTTC; J: TRBJ1-2; D: TRBD1; V: TRBV4-1; size: few
CDR3: CAWSVPVSTDTQYF; DNA: TGTGCCTGGAGTGTACCAGTTAGCACAGATACGCAGTATTTT; J: TRBJ2-3; D: .; V: TRBV30; size: .
CDR3: CSAVGRTNTEAFF; DNA: TGCAGCGCCGTGGGAAGAACGAACACTGAAGCTTTCTTT; J: TRBJ1-1; D: .; V: TRBV29-1; size: .
CDR3: CASSYDRGNYGYTF; DNA: TGTGCCAGCAGTTACGACAGGGGGAACTATGGCTACACCTTC; J: TRBJ1-2; D: TRBD1; V: TRBV6-5; size: .
CDR3: CASSLTPTSYEQYF; DNA: TGTGCCAGCAGTTTAACCCCAACCTCCTACGAGCAGTACTTC; J: TRBJ2-7; D: .; V: TRBV27; size: .
CDR3: CASSGPGGLDGNTIYF; DNA: TGTGCCAGCAGTGGCCCAGGGGGCTTGGATGGAAACACCATATATTTT; J: TRBJ1-3; D: TRBD1; V: TRBV25-1; size: .
CDR3: CASSTNIAGELFF; DNA: TGTGCCAGTAGTACCAACATAGCCGGGGAGCTGTTTTTT; J: TRBJ2-2; D: .; V: TRBV19; size: few
CDR3: CASSLGRNYGYTF; DNA: TGCGCCAGCAGCTTGGGAAGAAACTATGGCTACACCTTC; J: TRBJ1-2; D: .; V: TRBV5-1; size: few
CDR3: CAWSRTSGGVEQFF; DNA: TGTGCCTGGAGCCGGACTAGCGGGGGGGTTGAGCAGTTCTTC; J: TRBJ2-1; D: TRBD2; V: TRBV30; size: .
CDR3: CASSLSGSGANVLTF; DNA: TGTGCCAGCAGCTTATCTGGTTCGGGGGCCAACGTCCTGACTTTC; J: TRBJ2-6; D: .; V: TRBV7-8; size: few
CDR3: CASSRTVGESPLHF; DNA: TGTGCCAGCAGTCGGACTGTCGGAGAGTCACCCCTCCACTTT; J: TRBJ1-6; D: .; V: TRBV6-5; size: .
CDR3: CASHRLWGNQPQHF; DNA: TGTGCCAGCCATCGACTCTGGGGAAATCAGCCCCAGCATTTT; J: TRBJ1-5; D: .; V: TRBV6-1; size: .
CDR3: CASSQDFAYEQYF; DNA: TGCGCCAGCAGCCAAGATTTTGCCTACGAGCAGTACTTC; J: TRBJ2-7; D: .; V: TRBV4-1; size: .
CDR3: CASTLSHTSYTF; DNA: TGTGCCAGCACCCTCAGCCATACCAGCTACACCTTC; J: TRBJ1-2; D: .; V: TRBV14; size: .
CDR3: CASSVSGGNTIYF; DNA: TGTGCCAGCAGTGTCTCAGGGGGGAACACCATATATTTT; J: TRBJ1-3; D: TRBD1; V: TRBV25-1; size: .
CDR3: CAWKKVGAGNTIYF; DNA: TGTGCCTGGAAAAAGGTGGGAGCTGGAAACACCATATATTTT; J: TRBJ1-3; D: .; V: TRBV30; size: .